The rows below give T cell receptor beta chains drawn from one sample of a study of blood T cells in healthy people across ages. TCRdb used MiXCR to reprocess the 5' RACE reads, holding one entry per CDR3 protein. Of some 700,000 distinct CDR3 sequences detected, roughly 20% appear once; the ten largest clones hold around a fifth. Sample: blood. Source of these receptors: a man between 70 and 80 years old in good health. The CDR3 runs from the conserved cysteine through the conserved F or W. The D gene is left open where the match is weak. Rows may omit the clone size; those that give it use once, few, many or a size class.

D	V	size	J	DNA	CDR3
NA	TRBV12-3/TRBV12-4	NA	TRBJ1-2	TGTGCCAGCAGGGCGGGGCCGTCTGGCTACACCTTC	CASRAGPSGYTF
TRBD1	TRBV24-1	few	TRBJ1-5	TGTGCCAGTCACAGACAGGGCCCTTCTTTCAATCAGCCCCAGCATTTT	CASHRQGPSFNQPQHF
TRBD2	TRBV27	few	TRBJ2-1	TGTGCCAGCAGTTCCCTAGGACTAGCGGATTACAATGAGCAGTTCTTC	CASSSLGLADYNEQFF
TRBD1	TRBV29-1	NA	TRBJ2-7	TGCAGCACGCGGACAGGGGACGAGCAGTACTTC	CSTRTGDEQYF
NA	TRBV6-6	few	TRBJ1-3	TGTGCCAGCACCGAATTAGGTAGTTCTGGAAACACCATATATTTT	CASTELGSSGNTIYF
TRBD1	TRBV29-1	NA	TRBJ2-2	TGCAGCGTTGAGGGACAGGGAAGGACCGGGGAGCTGTTTTTT	CSVEGQGRTGELFF
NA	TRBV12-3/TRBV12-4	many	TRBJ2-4	TGTGCCAGCAGTTTAATGACAGCCAAAAACATTCAGTACTTC	CASSLMTAKNIQYF
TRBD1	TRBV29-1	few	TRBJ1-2	TGCAGCGTTGAACGGACAGGGAACTATGGCTACACCTTC	CSVERTGNYGYTF
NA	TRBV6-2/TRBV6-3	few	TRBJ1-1	TGTGCCAGCACCGAACGAATGGGAGGGAACACTGAAGCTTTCTTT	CASTERMGGNTEAFF
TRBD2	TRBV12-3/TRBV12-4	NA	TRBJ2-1	TGTGCCAGCAGTTCTAGCGGGAGAACCTACAATGAGCAGTTCTTC	CASSSSGRTYNEQFF
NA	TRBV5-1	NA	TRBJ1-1	TGCGCCAGCAGCTGGGGGTGGGAGGACACTGAAGCTTTCTTT	CASSWGWEDTEAFF
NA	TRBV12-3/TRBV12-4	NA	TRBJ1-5	TGTGCCAGCAGTTCGACAAGGACACTTTTTCAGCCCCAGCATTTT	CASSSTRTLFQPQHF
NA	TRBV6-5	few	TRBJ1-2	TGTGCCAGCAGAGGGATTAACTATGGCTACACCTTC	CASRGINYGYTF
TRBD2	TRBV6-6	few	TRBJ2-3	TGTGCCAGCAGTTACGGAACTAGCGGGGGAATCGCAGATACGCAGTATTTT	CASSYGTSGGIADTQYF
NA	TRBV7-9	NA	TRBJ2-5	TGTGCCAGCAGCTTTCTAGAAGAGACCCAGTACTTC	CASSFLEETQYF
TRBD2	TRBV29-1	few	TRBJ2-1	TGCAGCGGACGACTAGCGGAAATCTCCTACAATGAGCAGTTCTTC	CSGRLAEISYNEQFF
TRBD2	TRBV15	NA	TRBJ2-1	TGTGCCACCAGCCCGACTAGCGGGAGGTTCTACAATGAGCAGTTCTTC	CATSPTSGRFYNEQFF
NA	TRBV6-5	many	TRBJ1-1	TGTGCCAGCAGCCACCGAGGGACTGAAGCTTTCTTT	CASSHRGTEAFF
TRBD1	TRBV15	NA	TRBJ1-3	TGTGCCACCAGCAGAGATCGGGACAGGGCTGGAAACACCATATATTTT	CATSRDRDRAGNTIYF
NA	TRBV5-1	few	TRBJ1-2	TGCGCCAGCAGCTTGGAAGGGAGGGGACCGAACTATGGCTACACCTTC	CASSLEGRGPNYGYTF
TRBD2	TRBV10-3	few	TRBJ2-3	TGTGCCATCAGTGTTCGGCGGGGGGACCACTCTAGCACAGATACGCAGTATTTT	CAISVRRGDHSSTDTQYF
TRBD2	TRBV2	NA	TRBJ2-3	TGTGCCTCCCACGCGGGGGGAGATACGCAGTATTTT	CASHAGGDTQYF
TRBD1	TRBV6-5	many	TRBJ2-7	TGTGCCAGCCGTTCAATGGGACAGGCCTACGAGCAGTACTTC	CASRSMGQAYEQYF
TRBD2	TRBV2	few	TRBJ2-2	TGTGCCAGCAGTGGACTAGCGACAGTCACCGGGGAGCTGTTTTTT	CASSGLATVTGELFF
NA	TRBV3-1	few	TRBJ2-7	TGTGCCAGCAGCCGCGACCGTTCTTCCCAGTACTTC	CASSRDRSSQYF
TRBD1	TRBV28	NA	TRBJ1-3	TGTGCCAGCAGTTTACCCCGGGACAGGGCTGGAAACACCATATATTTT	CASSLPRDRAGNTIYF
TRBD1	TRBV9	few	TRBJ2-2	TGTGCCAGCAGCTCAACCAGGGGACAGCCCTCAAACACCGGGGAGCTGTTTTTT	CASSSTRGQPSNTGELFF
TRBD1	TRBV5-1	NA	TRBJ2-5	TGCGCCAGCAGCCCGAGGACAGGGGGTGTATTTGACCAGTACTTC	CASSPRTGGVFDQYF
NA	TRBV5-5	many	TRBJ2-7	TGTGCCAGCCTAATGGACAGAGGGGACAACGAGCAGTACTTC	CASLMDRGDNEQYF
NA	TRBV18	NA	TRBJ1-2	TGTGCCAGCTCAACAACGGACGGATACTATGGCTACACCTTC	CASSTTDGYYGYTF
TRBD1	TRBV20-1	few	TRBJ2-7	TGCAGTGCTAGAGATCTAGGACAGGGAGGTCTCGAGCAGTACTTC	CSARDLGQGGLEQYF
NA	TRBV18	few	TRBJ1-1	TGTGCCAGCTCACCACTCGTGGCGGAGAACACTGAAGCTTTCTTT	CASSPLVAENTEAFF
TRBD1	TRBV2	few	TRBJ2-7	TGTGCCAGCGGGGGACAGGGCCTCCACGAGCAGTACTTC	CASGGQGLHEQYF
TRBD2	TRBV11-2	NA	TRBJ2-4	TGTGCCAGCAGCCCGACGCCCACTAGCGGGGGATGGGAAGCCAAAAACATTCAGTACTTC	CASSPTPTSGGWEAKNIQYF
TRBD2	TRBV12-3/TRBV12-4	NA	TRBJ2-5	TGTGCCAGCAGTTTAGCGTGGGGAGGGCAGGAGGTGACCCAGTACTTC	CASSLAWGGQEVTQYF
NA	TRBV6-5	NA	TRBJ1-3	TGTGCCAGCAGTATAACAGGCCGGACCTCTGGAAACACCATATATTTT	CASSITGRTSGNTIYF
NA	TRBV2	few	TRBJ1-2	TGTGCCAGCAGTGGATTAGAGGTCGGCTACACCTTC	CASSGLEVGYTF
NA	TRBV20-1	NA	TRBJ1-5	TGCAGTGCTAGTAGACTGCTTGGTCAGCCCCAGCATTTT	CSASRLLGQPQHF
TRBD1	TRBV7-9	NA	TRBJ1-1	TGTGCCAGCAAGATAGGGACAGCAAACACTGAAGCTTTCTTT	CASKIGTANTEAFF
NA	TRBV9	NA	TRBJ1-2	TGTGCCAGCAGCGGGACACAGGCTGGCTACACCTTC	CASSGTQAGYTF
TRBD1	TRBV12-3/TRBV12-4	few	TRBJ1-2	TGTGCCAGCAGTTGGGGACAGATCTATGGCTACACCTTC	CASSWGQIYGYTF
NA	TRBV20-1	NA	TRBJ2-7	TGCAGTGCTAGACTTACAGGGTCCGAGCAGTACTTC	CSARLTGSEQYF
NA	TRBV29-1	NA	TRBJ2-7	TGCAGCGTTTGGCAGGGGGGTAATTACGAGCAGTACTTC	CSVWQGGNYEQYF
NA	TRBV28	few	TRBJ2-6	TGTGCCAGCAGCCCCCCGGGGTCTGGGGCCAACGTCCTGACTTTC	CASSPPGSGANVLTF
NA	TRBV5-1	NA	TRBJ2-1	TGCGCCAGCAGCTGGGGACATGGCTCCTACAATGAGCAGTTCTTC	CASSWGHGSYNEQFF
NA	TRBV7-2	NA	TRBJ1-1	TGTGCCAGCAGCTTTAACAGGGAAGGCACTGAAGCTTTCTTT	CASSFNREGTEAFF
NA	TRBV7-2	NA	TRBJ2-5	TGTGCCAGCAGCTTAGCCTTTTTCGGGAAAGCTATAGAGACCCAGTACTTC	CASSLAFFGKAIETQYF
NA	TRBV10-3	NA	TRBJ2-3	TGTGCCGTCAGGGGGGGGATCGCAGATACGCAGTATTTT	CAVRGGIADTQYF
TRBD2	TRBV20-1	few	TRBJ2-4	TGCAGTGCTAGAGGGGTCCTCCCGGGGAGGGAAAACATTCAGTACTTC	CSARGVLPGRENIQYF
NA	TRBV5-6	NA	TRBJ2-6	TGTGCCAGCTTAGGAGTTGCTGGGGCCAACGTCCTGACTTTC	CASLGVAGANVLTF
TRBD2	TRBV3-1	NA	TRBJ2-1	TGTGCCAGCAGCCGCTTACAACTAGCGGGGTCCTACAATGAGCAGTTCTTC	CASSRLQLAGSYNEQFF
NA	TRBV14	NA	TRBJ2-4	TGTGCCAGCAGCCGCAACAGGGGAGGGGGCATTCAGTACTTC	CASSRNRGGGIQYF
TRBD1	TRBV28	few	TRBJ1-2	TGTGCCAGCAGTTTATCCCGGACAGGGGTTGACACCTTC	CASSLSRTGVDTF
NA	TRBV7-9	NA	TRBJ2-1	TGTGCCAGCAGCCGGACGTCCACCACCGCGGTACACTCCTACAATGAGCAGTTCTTC	CASSRTSTTAVHSYNEQFF
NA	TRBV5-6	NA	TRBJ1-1	TGTGCCAGCAGCTTTGGCGGTCGGGGTTTCTTT	CASSFGGRGFF
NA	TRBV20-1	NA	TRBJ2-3	TGCAGTGCTAGTCGATGGACTACTAGCACAGATACGCGGTATTTT	CSASRWTTSTDTRYF
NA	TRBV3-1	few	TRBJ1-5	TGTGCCAGCAGCCAAGGCCGGTCCCAAACCCAGCATTTT	CASSQGRSQTQHF
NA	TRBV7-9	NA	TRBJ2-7	TGTGCCAGCAGCTTAAGTCAGGGAGGCTACGAGCAGTACTTC	CASSLSQGGYEQYF